The clone carrying this T cell receptor beta chain was observed a single time. The V end was cut by 5 bases, the J end by 5 bases, with 16 bases between. CDR3 length: 14 amino acids. The germline gives CDR1 MNHEY, CDR2 SMNVEV (reference sequence). The data stem from a study of T cell changes during pregnancy in multiple sclerosis. TCRdb's table, derived via immunoSEQ multiplex PCR, lists solely in-frame clones and lacks some. Altogether more than 40,000 clones are present, roughly 90% being singletons, with the ten largest covering about 7%. The TCR sequence derives from a female donor with multiple sclerosis, enrolled in a pregnancy study. The sequencing here drew on CD8+ T cells from peripheral blood mononuclear cells, taken in the third trimester of pregnancy. The chain employs TRBV27 and TRBJ2-7; the D gene is possibly TRBD2 (6 bases). The chain's CDR3 is CASSPTSGGNEQYF. In DNA form, the CDR3 reads TGTGCCAGCAGTCCGACTAGTGGCGGAAACGAGCAGTACTTC.